This T cell receptor (beta chain) derives from a study of shared clonotypes between healthy human individuals (dated by TCRdb to the early 2020s). Study-wide context: Three men and a couple of women, aged 18 to 49 years, made up the cohort. Per donor, three plates each were used for CD4 naive and CD4 memory, two for CD8 naive, and one for CD8 memory. Leukapheresis yielded between about 0.9 and 8.9 billion PBMCs per donor. To estimate repertoire size and how much clonotype sharing occurs between individuals, the study deeply sequenced the blood TCR repertoires of several healthy adults. To increase sequencing depth and limit assay-specific biases, TCR repertoire library preparation and sequencing were carried out by different laboratories using diverse techniques.

The CDR1 and CDR2 encoded by the germline V gene are MGHRA and YSYEKL. The CDR3 sequence holds 15 residues, the cysteine and phenylalanine included. Of the read, only the CDR3 DNA is kept; its 45 bases are in frame from base 1. A distance of 14 bases separates the germline ends of V and J, which lose 0 bases and 7 bases respectively. Broad study findings and their caveats: Pairwise subsampling indicated that sequencing depth was expected to affect the degree of clonotype sharing among donors. About 5% of naive CD4, 3.5% of naive CD8, 2% to 2.5% of memory CD4, and approximately 0.39% of memory CD8 clonotypes were shared across four donors. Sampling was restricted to blood, and TCR repertoires in tissue are likely to differ from TCR repertoires in blood. Incomplete sequencing was indicated by rarefaction of sorted-subset datasets, despite the large sequencing depth. Larger estimated clonotype richness was generally found for naive subsets than for memory subsets. Compared with non-shared clonotypes, clonotypes shared by all four sorted-subset donors had higher generation probabilities. The genetic and exposure-history diversity represented was limited by the small number of donors.

Using the deep immunoSEQ assay, multiplex PCR amplified TCR CDR3 regions from genomic DNA. For each cell subset, the extracted genomic DNA was distributed evenly across all wells of several immunoSEQ 96-well plates, and each plate served as one replicate. For sorted subsets, 150 to 250 ng of genomic DNA, equivalent to about 30,000 T cell genomes, went into each replicate PCR. Purified libraries were measured with a Qubit 3.0 fluorometer, size-checked on a Bioanalyzer 2100, and measured again with the KAPA Library Quantification kit. Every immunoSEQ 96-well plate was sequenced on a separate single-read 150-cycle Illumina NextSeq 550 flow cell. For the original study's pipeline: Because the immunoSEQ output held only junctional sequences and lacked quality scores, the filtering could not match the filtering applied to full-length reads. To assign V/J genes and CDR3, sequences were annotated using PyIR, a Python wrapper for IgBLAST v1.9, with IMGT germline references. Reads with weak V/J assignments (E-value above 1e-6), missing CDR3, stop codons, out-of-frame junctions, or ambiguous translated residues were removed. A V3J clonotype was defined by an identical inferred V gene, J gene, and CDR3 amino acid sequence. To compute the percentage overlap between repertoires, the number of shared unique clonotypes was divided by the size of the smaller repertoire. Richness of each repertoire was evaluated using RTK rarefaction, the Chao1 estimator, and Recon v2.1 estimates of unobserved clonotypes. OLGA was used to compute generation probabilities for all TCRbeta clonotypes that the gDNA method yielded from a handful of donors. TCRdb limited this immuneACCESS table to in-frame rearrangements with V and J called. A share of clones is missing; checked studies link under half to unresolved V genes, and the rest is unexplained. V and J calls and clone size are as listed in that table; D and trimming were resolved from the DNA. The sample has 600,000 to 800,000 clones on record, 55% to 75% of them singletons. Of the sample, approximately 1.7% falls within the top ten clones.

The donors were healthy, HIV-negative adults with no recently reported acute infections or vaccinations. Only Caucasian adults living in Nashville, Tennessee, USA were represented among the donors. CD4+ T cells were enriched through magnetic negative selection, after which naive cells were positively selected on CD45RA and the remaining negative fraction served as the memory subset. After blood collection by leukapheresis, PBMCs were isolated using Ficoll-Histopaque density gradient centrifugation and then cryopreserved in the vapor phase of liquid nitrogen. Purity and quantity of every magnetically sorted T cell population were checked by analytical flow cytometry. Genomic DNA was isolated from every sorted fraction and measured by UV absorbance on a Nanodrop 2000c. This clone appeared once. What this receptor recognizes is not known. No base quality information exists; no much larger clone differs at one position.

The V and J segments used are TRBV4-1 and TRBJ2-3; 5 matching bases give a weak D call of TRBD1. Sequenced material: memory CD4+ T cells sorted from blood. This specimen's cell subset or site label, per the study, means: CD45RA-negative fraction. This receptor was taken from a woman in her 30s in good health. The nucleotide sequence reads TGCGCCAGCAGCCAAGAAGGGGCAGGGATTAATACGCAGTATTTT. Translated, it gives CASSQEGAGINTQYF.